These 10 T cell receptor beta chains were sequenced from one sample in a study of human T cells and chemical hapten exposure. TCRdb re-called the RACE reads through MiXCR, storing one row per CDR3 protein. The table includes about 70,000 distinct CDR3 sequences, 6% to 7% detected once. Time point specified: healthy volunteer bleed at 6 weeks. Total RNA came from unfractionated whole blood. Sequencing input: whole blood. The receptor set was obtained from a female donor in good health. Some clones in this sample may be carry-over from other donors' samples.

This clonotype showed up many times. V and J are TRBV20-1 and TRBJ1-6; D unclear. CDR1 and CDR2 from the germline V gene are DFQATT and SNEGSKA (reference sequence). The CDR3 is made up of 10 amino acids. With 3 bases removed from V and 12 bases from J, the gap between germline ends came to 6 bases. CDR3 region: CSASSEPLHF. CDR3 nucleotides: TGCAGTGCTAGCTCGGAACCCCTCCACTTT.

This clonotype was found many times. The genes are TRBV5-1 and TRBJ2-5; D is undetermined. The CDR3 is 15 amino acids. Trimming removed 6 bases at V and 0 bases at J, with 15 bases between. Germline loops: CDR1 SGHRS, CDR2 YFSETQ. CDR3: CASNEGLGNQETQYF. The DNA for the CDR3 is TGCGCCAGCAATGAAGGTCTGGGAAACCAAGAGACCCAGTACTTC.

This clonotype occurred many times. The chain uses TRBV3-1 and TRBJ1-4; TRBD1 matches 9 bases. Trimming at V came to 4 bases and at J to 8 bases, leaving 5 bases not matched to a gene. The CDR3 is 14 amino acids. The germline V gene has CDR1 LGHDT and CDR2 YNNKEL (reference sequence). The CDR3 loop reads CASSPGGQGEKLFF. CDR3 DNA: TGTGCCAGCAGCCCAGGAGGACAGGGGGAAAAACTGTTTTTT.

The genes are TRBV6-6 and TRBJ1-5; D possibly corresponds to TRBD1 (6 bases). The V end was cut by 10 bases, the J end by 6 bases, with 13 bases between. Germline V CDR1 and CDR2: MNHNY, SVGAGI (reference sequence). The CDR3 covers 12 residues. The CDR3 here is CATGGGVQPQHF. As DNA, the CDR3 is TGTGCCACCGGAGGGGGGGTTCAGCCCCAGCATTTT.

This clonotype was counted a few times. The J gene is TRBJ1-1, the V gene TRBV28, with D uncertain. V was shortened by 4 bases and J by 7 bases, with 13 bases between the two germline ends. CDR1 and CDR2 from the germline V gene are MDHEN and SYDVKM. The CDR3 extends over 13 amino acids. The CDR3 sequence is CASSSQFLSEAFF. DNA of the CDR3: TGTGCCAGCAGTTCACAGTTCTTGAGTGAAGCTTTCTTT.

This clonotype was detected a few times. The chain links TRBV28 to TRBJ2-4, with D tentatively TRBD1 or TRBD2 (5 bases each). The CDR3 runs 14 residues. V lost 4 bases, J lost 1 base, and 8 bases lay in between. Germline V gene data show CDR1 as MDHEN and CDR2 as SYDVKM. This chain's CDR3 is CASSSGPAKNIQYF. The CDR3 region has the DNA TGTGCCAGCAGTTCGGGACCCGCCAAAAACATTCAGTACTTC.

There are a few counts of this clonotype. The V and J genes are TRBV24-1 and TRBJ2-2; D is unclear. This CDR3 spans 12 amino acids. Deletions cut 10 bases from V and 0 bases from J, with 5 bases between. The V gene's germline CDR1 is KGHDR and CDR2 SFDVKD. CDR3 sequence reads: CATDPNTGELFF. The CDR3 DNA reads as TGTGCCACAGATCCGAACACCGGGGAGCTGTTTTTT.

This clonotype was recorded at least ten times. This chain links TRBV19 with TRBJ2-7, with D possibly TRBD2 on 6 matching bases. CDR3 length: 13 residues. V lost 5 bases and J lost 7, with 15 bases in between. Germline assignment: CDR1 LNHDA and CDR2 SQIVND (reference sequence). The CDR3 region has the DNA TGTGCCAGTAGTCCCGGGACTTCTCGAGAGCAGTACTTC. The encoded protein is CASSPGTSREQYF. The full variable domain, its missing parts supplied by reference TRBV19 and TRBJ2-7, is DGGITQSPKYLFRKEGQNVTLSCEQNLNHDAMYWYRQDPGQGLRLIYYSQIVNDFQKGDIAEGYSVSREKKESFPLTVTSAQKNPTAFYLCASSPGTSREQYFGPGTRLTVT.

As concerns this clonotype: Possible read error: a much larger clone is one base away. The genes are TRBV25-1 and TRBJ1-6; D not certain. The CDR3 contains 16 residues. The V gene's germline CDR1 is MGHDK and CDR2 SYGVNS. CDR3 residues: CASGTSAAGGSSPLNF. CDR3 coding DNA: TGTGCCAGCGGTACTTCGGCGGCGGGTGGTAGTTCACCCCTCAACTTT.

This clonotype came up many times. The chain is built from TRBV2 and TRBJ1-5; D possibly corresponds to TRBD1 (5 bases). Trimming pared 5 bases from V and 1 base from J, leaving 6 bases between. The CDR3 extends over 13 amino acids. In germline, CDR1 is SNHLY, CDR2 FYNNEI. The CDR3 here is CASSRQSNQPQHF. CDR3 DNA sequence: TGTGCCAGCAGTCGACAGAGCAATCAGCCCCAGCATTTT.